This entry is about one T cell receptor beta chain. This sample is part of a study of blood T cell repertoires in COVID-19. Study-wide context: Samples came from the United States, Italy and Spain, spanning acute and convalescent COVID-19.

Germline values: CDR1 WNHNN, CDR2 SYGVQD (reference sequence). This CDR3 spans 16 amino acids. Patients in Seattle were enrolled during active infection, then followed longitudinally. As processed by the authors: Nucleated cell counts were estimated from reference gene primer amplification. Measured with immunoSEQ multiplex PCR; TCRdb has only the in-frame clones, and not every one. The DNA gave D and trimming, while V, J and clone size come from that table. Of about 95,000 clones detected, around 81% appear once; the ten largest clones hold 4% to 6%. Sequenced material: peripheral blood. V is TRBV10-1 and J is TRBJ2-3; 11 nucleotides agree with TRBD2. The sequence was obtained from a man older than 75 with COVID-19, enrolled during active disease. CDR3 sequence reads: CAIGASGRCGTDTQYF. In nucleotides, the CDR3 is TGCGCAATCGGGGCTAGCGGGAGGTGTGGCACAGATACGCAGTATTTT.